The 2 T cell receptor beta chains presented below share a single source sample, sequenced in a study of cytomegalovirus exposure and HLA in healthy donors. 13 Jbeta primers and 60 Vbeta primers were used for the PCR. Sequencing was performed with immunoSEQ multiplex PCR; in TCRdb, only in-frame clones are kept and a portion is missing. Of fewer than 110,000 clones listed, more than 75% are singletons. Sequencing used PBMCs. Every receptor here comes from a woman between 18 and 29 years old in good health and CMV-seropositive.

The chain joins TRBV7-9 to TRBJ1-1; D might be TRBD1 (6 bases). Germline V gene sequence: CDR1 SEHNR, CDR2 FQNEAQ (reference sequence). Trimming removed 3 bases from V and 5 bases from J, with 16 bases in between. This CDR3 has 15 amino acids. Here the CDR3 reads CASSFRRGGWTEAFF. The CDR3 DNA reads TGTGCCAGCAGCTTCCGTAGGGGGGGTTGGACTGAAGCTTTCTTT.

The chain has TRBV5-1 and TRBJ2-2; D may be TRBD1 (6 bases). Germline lookup yields CDR1 SGHRS and CDR2 YFSETQ. The CDR3 is 16 amino acids. V was shortened by 4 bases and J by 2 bases, with 15 bases between the two germline ends. The CDR3 nucleotides are TGCGCCAGCAGCCCCGGGACAAGGGTCAACACCGGGGAGCTGTTTTTT. It is translated as CASSPGTRVNTGELFF.